This TCR beta chain came from a study of tumor-infiltrating lymphocytes in localized non-small cell lung cancer. As for the study in general: Patients included smokers and never-smokers with various histologies, some sampled after neoadjuvant chemotherapy. Tumor tissue and non-adjacent uninvolved lung came from each patient.

Per the germline V gene, CDR1 is SGHRS and CDR2 is YFSETQ. The CDR3 spans 14 residues. Trimming at V came to 0 bases and at J to 2 bases, leaving 0 bases not matched to a gene. Profiling relied on immunoSEQ multiplex PCR, and the TCRdb table lists in-frame clones only, not all of them. This sample has over 10,000 clones, with approximately 74% found just once. The V call is TRBV5-1, the J call TRBJ2-5, with TRBD2 matching 8 bases. The sample was uninvolved lung tissue not adjacent to the tumor. The TCR comes from a human donor with non-small cell lung cancer. CDR3 residues: CASSLGLAQETQYF. The CDR3 DNA is TGCGCCAGCAGCTTGGGACTAGCGCAAGAGACCCAGTACTTC.